Sequencing of this TCR beta chain was carried out in a study of radiotherapy plus CTLA-4 blockade in lung cancer. Study-wide findings and caveats: Together with interferon-beta, which increased in serum after radiation, early dynamic changes in blood T cell clones were reportedly the best predictors of response.

Receiving focal radiation plus CTLA-4 blockade with ipilimumab were patients who had chemo-refractory metastatic non-small-cell lung cancer. Some clones are missing from TCRdb's copy, which holds only in-frame ones; the method was immunoSEQ multiplex PCR. The data show about 68,000 clones, approximately 79% seen once. As to this clone: The antigen is not known.

The CDR3 sequence is 15 residues long. V lost 9 bases, J lost 2 bases, and 9 bases stayed unmatched. CDR1 LNHDA and CDR2 SQIVND come from the germline V gene (reference sequence). This chain joins TRBV19 and TRBJ1-5, with TRBD1 identical over 8 bases. This TCR was recovered from a human donor with non-small cell lung cancer who had a complete response to radiotherapy plus ipilimumab. The sequences come from peripheral blood, collected from a patient treated with radiotherapy plus ipilimumab. CDR3: CASQEMDRGNQPQHF. Written as DNA, the CDR3 is TGTGCCAGCCAGGAGATGGACAGGGGCAATCAGCCCCAGCATTTT.